This T cell receptor beta chain was sequenced during a study of early T cells in non-severe SARS-CoV-2 infection. Study-wide background: Whole-blood bulk RNA, unsorted, was sequenced, and chains were unpaired.

Individual cDNA molecules received unique molecular identifiers. TCRdb re-derived calls from the 5' RACE reads in MiXCR, one entry per CDR3 protein. The table includes some 55,000 distinct CDR3 sequences, 12% detected once. Study results and limitations: In VDJdb matching, anti-spike CD8 responses were favored while private and CD4 specificities went missing.

Only a few counts were recorded for this clonotype. As yet, its antigen is unknown. The CDR3 length is 17 residues. Germline CDR1 is LGHNA and CDR2 is YSLEER. Trimming cost V 3 bases and J 4 bases, with 20 bases left between them. This TCR came from an adult who was a healthcare worker with PCR-confirmed SARS-CoV-2 infection or an uninfected control (not recorded which). Sequenced material: whole blood, taken at baseline. V gene TRBV4-3 combines with J gene TRBJ2-3; tentative D call: TRBD2 (6 bases). The CDR3 nucleotides read TGCGCCAGCAGCCAGGGACCCGGGGGTGATCGCTCAGATACGCAGTATTTT. It specifies CASSQGPGGDRSDTQYF.